The 9 T cell receptor beta chains below all came from one sample that was sequenced in a study of blood T cell repertoires in COVID-19 (dated by TCRdb to the early 2020s). The library was made by the immunoSEQ multiplex PCR assay. Drawn from immuneACCESS, this table holds only the in-frame rearrangements with V and J called that TCRdb kept. Clones are partly lost; checked studies trace under half to an unresolved V gene and leave the rest unexplained. For this sample there are roughly 60,000 clones; about 88% appear just once. Jointly, the top ten make up under 8.5% of the sample. The specimen sequenced was peripheral blood. The source is a human donor with active COVID-19. The donor label of this sample is uncertain.

This chain links TRBV6-4 with TRBJ2-1, with 9 bases identical to TRBD2. With V trimmed by 5 bases and J by 2 bases, 4 bases remained unmatched. This CDR3 contains 15 residues. Germline CDR1 MRHNA, CDR2 SNTAGT. The CDR3 is CASSLAGEPYNEQFF. CDR3 bases: TGTGCCAGCAGTTTAGCGGGGGAACCCTACAATGAGCAGTTCTTC.

The chain employs TRBV4-3 and TRBJ2-1; 9 bases map to TRBD2. The CDR3 totals 15 residues. The germline V gene has CDR1 LGHNA and CDR2 YSLEER. J gave up 7 bases and V 0 bases, and 4 bases lay outside the gene matches. The CDR3 loop is CASSQDSGSLNEQFF. In DNA, the CDR3 is TGCGCCAGCAGCCAAGATAGCGGGAGTTTAAATGAGCAGTTCTTC.

The chain employs TRBV6-2 or TRBV6-3 and TRBJ2-2, with 8 bases identical to TRBD1. Unmatched junction bases numbered 3, after V lost 5 bases and J lost 4 bases. Per germline, CDR1 MNHEY and CDR2 SVGEGT. The CDR3 consists of 14 residues. CDR3 coding DNA: TGTGCCAGCAGTCAGACAGGGGTCACCGGGGAGCTGTTTTTT. Translation gives CASSQTGVTGELFF.

The chain is built from TRBV28 and TRBJ2-5; the match to TRBD2 covers 11 bases. The CDR3 length is 15 residues. V gave up 5 bases and J gave up 2 bases; unmatched junction bases: 4. Per germline, CDR1 MDHEN and CDR2 SYDVKM. The CDR3 DNA reads as TGTGCCAGCAGTAAAGGGACTAGCGGACAAGAGACCCAGTACTTC. It yields the protein CASSKGTSGQETQYF. The variable domain in full, with the rest retrieved from reference TRBV28 and TRBJ2-5, is DVKVTQSSRYLVKRTGEKVFLECVQDMDHENMFWYRQDPGLGLRLIYFSYDVKMKEKGDIPEGYSVSREKKERFSLILESASTNQTSMYLCASSKGTSGQETQYFGPGTRLLVL.

The rearrangement links TRBV4-1 to TRBJ1-4; 7 bases align to TRBD1. Germline CDR1 and CDR2: MGHRA and YSYEKL. V lost 0 bases to trimming and J lost 10 bases; unmatched junction nucleotides: 8. The CDR3 is made up of 15 amino acids. The CDR3: CASSQEETGPPKLFF. CDR3 nucleotide sequence: TGCGCCAGCAGCCAAGAAGAGACAGGGCCACCAAAACTGTTTTTT.

This rearrangement joins TRBV28 to TRBJ2-3; TRBD2 agrees at 12 bases. The V segment lost 8 bases and the J segment 1 base; nucleotides outside the gene matches: 7. Germline loops: CDR1 MDHEN, CDR2 SYDVKM. The CDR3 runs to 16 residues. CDR3 DNA: TGTGCCAGCCGAACTCTAGCGGGAGGGGGCACAGATACGCAGTATTTT. Translated, it gives CASRTLAGGGTDTQYF. Combining the CDR3 with reference TRBV28 and TRBJ2-3 gives the whole variable domain DVKVTQSSRYLVKRTGEKVFLECVQDMDHENMFWYRQDPGLGLRLIYFSYDVKMKEKGDIPEGYSVSREKKERFSLILESASTNQTSMYLCASRTLAGGGTDTQYFGPGTRLTVL.

The rearrangement uses TRBV19 and TRBJ2-7; D unresolved. V lost 4 bases to trimming and J lost 0 bases, with 13 bases between them. The CDR3 totals 15 residues. The V gene's germline CDR1 is LNHDA and CDR2 SQIVND (reference sequence). Here the CDR3 DNA reads TGTGCCAGTAGTACTGGAGTGCTGGGCTCCTACGAGCAGTACTTC. Its protein product is CASSTGVLGSYEQYF.

This rearrangement joins TRBV25-1 to TRBJ1-4, with D hard to call. Germline-derived CDR1 and CDR2 are MGHDK and SYGVNS. Deletions cut 3 bases from V and 10 bases from J, with 15 bases between. The CDR3 contains 14 residues. CDR3 in DNA: TGTGCCAGCAGTGACCGGGAGGGTTGGAGAAAACTGTTTTTT. Its translation: CASSDREGWRKLFF.

The rearrangement uses TRBV20-1 and TRBJ2-7; the match to TRBD2 covers 9 bases. CDR1 and CDR2 (germline): DFQATT, SNEGSKA (reference sequence). V lost 3 bases, J lost 3 bases, and 9 bases stayed unmatched. The length of the CDR3 is 15 residues. This chain's CDR3 is CSASPPTSGSYEQYF. CDR3 bases: TGCAGTGCTAGTCCCCCGACTAGCGGAAGCTACGAGCAGTACTTC.